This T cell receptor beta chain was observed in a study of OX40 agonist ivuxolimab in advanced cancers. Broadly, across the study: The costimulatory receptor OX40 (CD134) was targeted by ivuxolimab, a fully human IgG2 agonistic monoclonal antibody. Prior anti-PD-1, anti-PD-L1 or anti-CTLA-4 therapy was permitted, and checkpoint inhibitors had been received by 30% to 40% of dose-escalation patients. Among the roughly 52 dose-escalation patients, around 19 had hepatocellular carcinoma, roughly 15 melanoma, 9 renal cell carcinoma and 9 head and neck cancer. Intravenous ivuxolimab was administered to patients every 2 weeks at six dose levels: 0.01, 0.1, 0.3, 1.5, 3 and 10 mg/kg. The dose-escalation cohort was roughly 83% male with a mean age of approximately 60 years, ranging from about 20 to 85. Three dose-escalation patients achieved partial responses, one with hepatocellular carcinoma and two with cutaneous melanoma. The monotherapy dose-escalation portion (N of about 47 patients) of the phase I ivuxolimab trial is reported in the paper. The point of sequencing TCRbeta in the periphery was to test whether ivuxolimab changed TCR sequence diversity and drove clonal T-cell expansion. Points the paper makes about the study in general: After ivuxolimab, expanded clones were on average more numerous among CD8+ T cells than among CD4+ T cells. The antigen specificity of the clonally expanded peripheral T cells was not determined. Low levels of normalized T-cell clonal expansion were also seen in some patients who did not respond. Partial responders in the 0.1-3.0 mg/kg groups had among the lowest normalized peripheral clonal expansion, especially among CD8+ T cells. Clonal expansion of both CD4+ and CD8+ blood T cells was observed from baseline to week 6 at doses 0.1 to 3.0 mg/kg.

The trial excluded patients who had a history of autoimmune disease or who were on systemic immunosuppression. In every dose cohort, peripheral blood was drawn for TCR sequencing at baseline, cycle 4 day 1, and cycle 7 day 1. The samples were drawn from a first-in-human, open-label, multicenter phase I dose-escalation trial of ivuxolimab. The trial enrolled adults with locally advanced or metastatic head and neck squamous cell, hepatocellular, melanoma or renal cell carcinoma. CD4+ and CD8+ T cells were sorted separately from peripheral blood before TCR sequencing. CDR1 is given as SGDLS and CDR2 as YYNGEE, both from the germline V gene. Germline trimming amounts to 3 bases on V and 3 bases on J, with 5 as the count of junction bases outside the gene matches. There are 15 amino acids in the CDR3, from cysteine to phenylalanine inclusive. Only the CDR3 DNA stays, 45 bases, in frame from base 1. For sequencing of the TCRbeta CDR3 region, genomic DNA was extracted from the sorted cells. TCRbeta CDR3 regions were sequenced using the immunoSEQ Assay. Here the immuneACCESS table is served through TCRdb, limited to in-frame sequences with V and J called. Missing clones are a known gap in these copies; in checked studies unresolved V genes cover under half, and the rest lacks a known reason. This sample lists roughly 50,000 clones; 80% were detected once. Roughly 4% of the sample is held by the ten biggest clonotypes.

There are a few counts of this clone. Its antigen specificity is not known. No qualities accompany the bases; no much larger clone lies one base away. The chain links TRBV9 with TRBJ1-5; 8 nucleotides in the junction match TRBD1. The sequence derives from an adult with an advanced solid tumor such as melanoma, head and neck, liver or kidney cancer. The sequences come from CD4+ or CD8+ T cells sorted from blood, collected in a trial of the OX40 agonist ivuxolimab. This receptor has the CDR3 CASSATGDNNQPQHF. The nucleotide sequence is TGTGCCAGCAGCGCGACAGGGGATAACAATCAGCCCCAGCATTTT. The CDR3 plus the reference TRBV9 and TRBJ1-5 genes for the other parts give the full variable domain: DSGVTQTPKHLITATGQRVTLRCSPRSGDLSVYWYQQSLDQGLQFLIQYYNGEERAKGNILERFSAQQFPDLHSELNLSSLELGDSALYFCASSATGDNNQPQHFGDGTRLSIL.